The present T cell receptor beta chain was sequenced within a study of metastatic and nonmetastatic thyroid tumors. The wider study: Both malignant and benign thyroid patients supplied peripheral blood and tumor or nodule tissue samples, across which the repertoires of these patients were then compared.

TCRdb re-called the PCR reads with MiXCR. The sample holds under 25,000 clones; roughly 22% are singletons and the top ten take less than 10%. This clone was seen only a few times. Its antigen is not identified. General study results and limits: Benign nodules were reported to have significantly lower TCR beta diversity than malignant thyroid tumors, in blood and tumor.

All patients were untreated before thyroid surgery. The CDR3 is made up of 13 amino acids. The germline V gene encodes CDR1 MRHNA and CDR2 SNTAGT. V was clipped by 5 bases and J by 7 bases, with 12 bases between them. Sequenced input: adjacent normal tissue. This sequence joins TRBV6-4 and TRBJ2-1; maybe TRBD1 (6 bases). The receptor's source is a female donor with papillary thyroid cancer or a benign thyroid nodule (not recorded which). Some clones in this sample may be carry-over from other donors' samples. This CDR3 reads CASSQGQPNEQFF. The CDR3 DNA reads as TGTGCCAGCAGTCAAGGACAGCCGAATGAGCAGTTCTTC.